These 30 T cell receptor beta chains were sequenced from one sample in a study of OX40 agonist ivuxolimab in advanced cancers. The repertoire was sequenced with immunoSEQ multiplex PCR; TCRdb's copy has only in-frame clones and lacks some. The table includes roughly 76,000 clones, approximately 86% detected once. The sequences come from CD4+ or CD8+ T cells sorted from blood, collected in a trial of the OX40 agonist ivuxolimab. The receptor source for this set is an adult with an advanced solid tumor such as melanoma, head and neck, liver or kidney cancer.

CDR3 amino acids: CASSQGLSPALQGGYTF. The CDR3 DNA reads TGCGCCAGCAGCCAAGGCTTGAGCCCGGCCCTCCAGGGGGGCTACACCTTC. The chain couples TRBV4-1 to TRBJ1-2; D is possibly TRBD1 (6 bases). The V end was cut by 1 base, the J end by 8 bases, with 23 bases between. This CDR3 is built from 17 residues. Germline V CDR1 and CDR2: MGHRA, YSYEKL.

CDR3 DNA sequence: TGTGCCAGCAGCGCCTACCCAGGGGAGACCCAGTACTTC. This sequence encodes CASSAYPGETQYF. V and J are TRBV9 and TRBJ2-5, with D maybe TRBD1 (5 bases). The germline V gene encodes CDR1 SGDLS and CDR2 YYNGEE. The CDR3 consists of 13 residues. The V and J ends lost 3 bases and 5 bases respectively, with 11 bases between them.

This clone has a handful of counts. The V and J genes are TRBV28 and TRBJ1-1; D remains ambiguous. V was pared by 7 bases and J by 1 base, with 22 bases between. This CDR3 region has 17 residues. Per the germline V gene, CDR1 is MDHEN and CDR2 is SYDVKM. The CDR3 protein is CASIPTPGQATNTEAFF. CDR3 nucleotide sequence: TGTGCCAGCATTCCTACCCCTGGGCAGGCGACGAACACTGAAGCTTTCTTT. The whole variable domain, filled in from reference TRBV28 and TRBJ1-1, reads DVKVTQSSRYLVKRTGEKVFLECVQDMDHENMFWYRQDPGLGLRLIYFSYDVKMKEKGDIPEGYSVSREKKERFSLILESASTNQTSMYLCASIPTPGQATNTEAFFGQGTRLTVV.

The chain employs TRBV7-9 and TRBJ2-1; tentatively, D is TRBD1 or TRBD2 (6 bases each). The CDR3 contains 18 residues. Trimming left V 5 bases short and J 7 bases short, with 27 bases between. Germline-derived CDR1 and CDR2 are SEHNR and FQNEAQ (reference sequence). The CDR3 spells CASSHPFLGGRRGNEQFF. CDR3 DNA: TGTGCCAGCAGCCACCCCTTTTTAGGGGGGCGCCGGGGTAATGAGCAGTTCTTC.

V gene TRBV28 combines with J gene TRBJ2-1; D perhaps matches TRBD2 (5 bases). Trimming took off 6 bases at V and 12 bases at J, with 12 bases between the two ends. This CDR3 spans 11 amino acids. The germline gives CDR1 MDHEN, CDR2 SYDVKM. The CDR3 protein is CASRLEGAQFF. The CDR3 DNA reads TGTGCCAGCAGACTAGAAGGTGCGCAGTTCTTC. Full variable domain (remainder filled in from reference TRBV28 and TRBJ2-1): DVKVTQSSRYLVKRTGEKVFLECVQDMDHENMFWYRQDPGLGLRLIYFSYDVKMKEKGDIPEGYSVSREKKERFSLILESASTNQTSMYLCASRLEGAQFFGPGTRLTVL.

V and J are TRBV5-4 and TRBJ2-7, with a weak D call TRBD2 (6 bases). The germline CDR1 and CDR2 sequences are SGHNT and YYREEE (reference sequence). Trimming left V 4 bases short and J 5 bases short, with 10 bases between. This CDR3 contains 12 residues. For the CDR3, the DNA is TGTGCCAGCAGCGTGGGGGGTAACGAGCAGTACTTC. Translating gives CASSVGGNEQYF. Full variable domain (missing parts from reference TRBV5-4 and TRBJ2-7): ETGVTQSPTHLIKTRGQQVTLRCSSQSGHNTVSWYQQALGQGPQFIFQYYREEENGRGNFPPRFSGLQFPNYSSELNVNALELDDSALYLCASSVGGNEQYFGPGTRLTVT.

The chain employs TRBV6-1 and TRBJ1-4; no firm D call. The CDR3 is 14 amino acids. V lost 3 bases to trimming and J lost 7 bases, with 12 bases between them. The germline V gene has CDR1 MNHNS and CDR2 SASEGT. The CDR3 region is CASSDLRRGEKLFF. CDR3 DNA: TGTGCCAGCAGTGACCTCCGACGGGGTGAAAAACTGTTTTTT.

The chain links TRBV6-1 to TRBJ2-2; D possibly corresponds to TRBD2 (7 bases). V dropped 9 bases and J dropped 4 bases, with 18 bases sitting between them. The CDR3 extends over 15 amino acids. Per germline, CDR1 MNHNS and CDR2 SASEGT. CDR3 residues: CASFLGGGSTGELFF. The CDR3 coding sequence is TGTGCCAGTTTTTTGGGGGGGGGCAGCACCGGGGAGCTGTTTTTT.

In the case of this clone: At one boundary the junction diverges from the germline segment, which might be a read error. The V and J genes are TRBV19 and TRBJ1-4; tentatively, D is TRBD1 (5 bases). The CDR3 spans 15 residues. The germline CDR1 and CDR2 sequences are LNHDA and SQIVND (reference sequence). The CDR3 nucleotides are TGTGCCAGTAGTCCCCCGGGACGGATTAATGGAAAACTGTTTTTT. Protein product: CASSPPGRINGKLFF.

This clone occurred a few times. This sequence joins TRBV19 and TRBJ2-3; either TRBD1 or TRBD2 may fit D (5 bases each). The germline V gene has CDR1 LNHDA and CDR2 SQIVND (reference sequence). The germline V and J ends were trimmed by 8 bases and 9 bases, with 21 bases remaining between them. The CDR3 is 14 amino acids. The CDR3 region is CASGPPQGEGTQYF. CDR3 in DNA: TGTGCCAGTGGCCCTCCCCAGGGCGAGGGGACGCAGTATTTT. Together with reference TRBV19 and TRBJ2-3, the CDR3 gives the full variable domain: DGGITQSPKYLFRKEGQNVTLSCEQNLNHDAMYWYRQDPGQGLRLIYYSQIVNDFQKGDIAEGYSVSREKKESFPLTVTSAQKNPTAFYLCASGPPQGEGTQYFGPGTRLTVL.

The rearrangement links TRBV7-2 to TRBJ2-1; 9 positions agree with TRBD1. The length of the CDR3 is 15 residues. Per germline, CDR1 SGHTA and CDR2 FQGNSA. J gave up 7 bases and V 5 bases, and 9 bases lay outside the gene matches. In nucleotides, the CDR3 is TGTGCCAGCAGCGCACCGGGACAGGGCATAAATGAGCAGTTCTTC. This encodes CASSAPGQGINEQFF.

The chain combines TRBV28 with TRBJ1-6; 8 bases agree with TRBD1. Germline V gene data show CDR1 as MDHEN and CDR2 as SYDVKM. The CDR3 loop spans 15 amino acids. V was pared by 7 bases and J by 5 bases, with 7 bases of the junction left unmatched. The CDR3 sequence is CASITPQGDNSPLHF. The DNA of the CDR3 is TGTGCCAGCATCACCCCACAGGGGGATAATTCACCCCTCCACTTT.

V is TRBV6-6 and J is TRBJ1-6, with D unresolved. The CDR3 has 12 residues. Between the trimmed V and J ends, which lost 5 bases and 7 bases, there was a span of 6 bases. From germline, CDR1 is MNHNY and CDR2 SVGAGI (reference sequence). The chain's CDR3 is CASSRTNSPLHF. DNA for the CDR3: TGTGCCAGCAGTAGGACCAATTCACCCCTCCACTTT.

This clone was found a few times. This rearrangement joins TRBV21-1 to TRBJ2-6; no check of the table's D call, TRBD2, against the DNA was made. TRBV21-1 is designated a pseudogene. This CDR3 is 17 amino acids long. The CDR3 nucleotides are TGTGCCAGCAGCAAAGCGGACTCAAGCTCTGGGGCCAACGTCCTGACTTTC. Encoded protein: CASSKADSSSGANVLTF.

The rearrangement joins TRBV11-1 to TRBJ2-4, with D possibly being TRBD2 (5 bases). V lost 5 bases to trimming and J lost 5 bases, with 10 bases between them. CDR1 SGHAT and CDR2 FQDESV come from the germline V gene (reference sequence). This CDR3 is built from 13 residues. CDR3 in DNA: TGTGCCAGCAGCCCCGGGGTCCAAAACATTCAGTACTTC. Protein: CASSPGVQNIQYF.

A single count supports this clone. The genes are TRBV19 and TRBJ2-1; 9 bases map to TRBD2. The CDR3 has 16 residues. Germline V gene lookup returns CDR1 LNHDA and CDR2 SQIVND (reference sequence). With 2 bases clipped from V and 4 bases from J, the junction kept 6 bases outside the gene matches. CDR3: CASSIQAGGPYNEQFF. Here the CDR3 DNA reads TGTGCCAGTAGTATACAAGCGGGGGGACCTTACAATGAGCAGTTCTTC.

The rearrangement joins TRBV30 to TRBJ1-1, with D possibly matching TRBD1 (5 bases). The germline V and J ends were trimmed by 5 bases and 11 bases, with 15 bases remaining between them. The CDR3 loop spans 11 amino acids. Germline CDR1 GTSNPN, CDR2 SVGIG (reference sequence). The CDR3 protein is CAWGGYRSAFF. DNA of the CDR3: TGTGCCTGGGGGGGGTATCGGTCGGCTTTCTTT.

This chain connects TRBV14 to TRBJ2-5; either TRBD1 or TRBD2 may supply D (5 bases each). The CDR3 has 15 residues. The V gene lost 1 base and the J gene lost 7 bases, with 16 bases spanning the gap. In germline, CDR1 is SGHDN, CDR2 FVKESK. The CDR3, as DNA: TGTGCCAGCAGCCAAGGAAAGTTCGGGGCTGGGACCCAGTACTTC. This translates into CASSQGKFGAGTQYF.

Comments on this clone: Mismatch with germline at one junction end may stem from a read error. The CDR3 bases are TGTGCCTGGAGTGTACGGGACAGTTTGATGTTC. This sequence encodes CAWSVRDSLMF. This chain connects TRBV30 to TRBJ2-7, with TRBD1 matching over 7 bases. CDR3 length: 11 amino acids. Germline CDR1 is GTSNPN and CDR2 is SVGIG (reference sequence).

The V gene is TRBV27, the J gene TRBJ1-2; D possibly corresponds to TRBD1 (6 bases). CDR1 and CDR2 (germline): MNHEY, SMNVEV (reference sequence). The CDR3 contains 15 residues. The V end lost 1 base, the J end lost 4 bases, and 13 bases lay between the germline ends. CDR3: CASSLYPQGSYGYTF. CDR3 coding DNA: TGTGCCAGCAGTTTATACCCCCAGGGGAGCTATGGCTACACCTTC.

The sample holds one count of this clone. CDR3 region: CASSPIQDRGTEAFF. The DNA for the CDR3 is TGTGCCAGCAGCCCTATACAGGACAGGGGCACTGAAGCTTTCTTT. V is TRBV7-8 and J is TRBJ1-1; 9 bases agree with TRBD1. After removal of 5 bases from V and 4 bases from J, the junction contained 8 bases not matched to a gene. Germline V gives CDR1 SGHVS, CDR2 FQNEAQ. The CDR3 contains 15 residues.

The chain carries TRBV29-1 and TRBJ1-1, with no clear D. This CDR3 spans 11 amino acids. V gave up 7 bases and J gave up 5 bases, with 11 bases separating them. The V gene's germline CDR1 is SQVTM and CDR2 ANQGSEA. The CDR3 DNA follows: TGCAGCGCGACAACGGTGACTGAAGCTTTCTTT. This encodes CSATTVTEAFF.

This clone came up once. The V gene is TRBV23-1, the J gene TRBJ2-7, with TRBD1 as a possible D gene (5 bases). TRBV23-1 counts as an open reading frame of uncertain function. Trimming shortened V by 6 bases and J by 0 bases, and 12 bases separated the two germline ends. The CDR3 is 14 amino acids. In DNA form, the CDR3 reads TGCGCCAGCAGGTCAGGGCGAAGCTCCTACGAGCAGTACTTC. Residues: CASRSGRSSYEQYF.

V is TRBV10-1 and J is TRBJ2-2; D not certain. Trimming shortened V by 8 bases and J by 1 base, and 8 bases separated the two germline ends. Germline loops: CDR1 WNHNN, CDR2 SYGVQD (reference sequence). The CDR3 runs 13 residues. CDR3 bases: TGCGCCAGCTCCCCCCGGAACACCGGGGAGCTGTTTTTT. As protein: CASSPRNTGELFF.

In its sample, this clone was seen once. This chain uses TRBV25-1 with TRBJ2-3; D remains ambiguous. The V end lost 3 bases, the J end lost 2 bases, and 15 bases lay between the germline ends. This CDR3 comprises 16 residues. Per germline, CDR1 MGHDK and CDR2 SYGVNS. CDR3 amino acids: CASSDFTGLDTDTQYF. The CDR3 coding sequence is TGTGCCAGCAGTGACTTCACCGGGCTCGACACAGATACGCAGTATTTT.

For the CDR3, the DNA is TGTGCCAGCTCACCACCAAGGGGCGTGGACACCGGGGAGCTGTTTTTT. It translates to CASSPPRGVDTGELFF. The J gene is TRBJ2-2, the V gene TRBV18; perhaps TRBD1 as D (5 bases). The V gene lost 0 bases and the J gene lost 3 bases, with 11 bases spanning the gap. Per germline, CDR1 KGHSH and CDR2 LQKENI. The CDR3 runs to 16 residues.

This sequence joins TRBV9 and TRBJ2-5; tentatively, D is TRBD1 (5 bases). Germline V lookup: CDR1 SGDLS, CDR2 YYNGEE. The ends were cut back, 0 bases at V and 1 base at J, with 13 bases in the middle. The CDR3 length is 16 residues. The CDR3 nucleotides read TGTGCCAGCAGCGTAGAACCAGGGAATGGCCAAGAGACCCAGTACTTC. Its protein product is CASSVEPGNGQETQYF.

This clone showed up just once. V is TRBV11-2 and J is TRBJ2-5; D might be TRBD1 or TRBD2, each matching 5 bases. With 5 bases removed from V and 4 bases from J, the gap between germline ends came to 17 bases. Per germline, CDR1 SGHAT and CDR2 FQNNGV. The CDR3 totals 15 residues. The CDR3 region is CASSLNLGGRETQYF. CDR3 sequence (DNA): TGTGCCAGCAGCCTCAACCTTGGGGGAAGAGAGACCCAGTACTTC.

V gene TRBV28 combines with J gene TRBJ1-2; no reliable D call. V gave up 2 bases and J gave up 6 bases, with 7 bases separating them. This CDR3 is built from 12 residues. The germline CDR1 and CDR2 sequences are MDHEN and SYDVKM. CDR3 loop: CASSLGRHGYTF. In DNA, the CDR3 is TGTGCCAGCAGTTTAGGACGGCATGGCTACACCTTC.

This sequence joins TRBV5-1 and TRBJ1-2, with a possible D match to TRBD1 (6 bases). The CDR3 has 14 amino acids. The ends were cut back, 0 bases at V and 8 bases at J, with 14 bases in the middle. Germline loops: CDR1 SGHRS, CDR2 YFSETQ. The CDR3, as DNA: TGCGCCAGCAGCTTGGACAGGGAAACGGGCGGCTACACCTTC. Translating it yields CASSLDRETGGYTF.